This entry describes one T cell receptor beta chain. This clone is considered medium-sized (0.01 to 0.1%). The target of this receptor is not known. Base qualities are not recorded, but no much larger clone differs from it by a single base. Genomic DNA was extracted from sorted cells for sequencing of the TCRbeta CDR3 region. The immunoSEQ Assay was used for sequencing of TCRbeta CDR3 regions. TCRdb mirrors the immuneACCESS table, restricted to in-frame sequences. Some clones are absent from its copies; in checked studies, under half trace to an unresolved V gene, and the reason for the others is unknown. Across this sample there are 70,000 to 80,000 clones, with around 87% seen only once. Of the sample, about 0.9% falls within the top ten clones. These data come from a study of OX40 agonist ivuxolimab in advanced cancers. Study-wide context: The costimulatory receptor OX40 (CD134) was targeted by ivuxolimab, a fully human IgG2 agonistic monoclonal antibody. Intravenous ivuxolimab was administered to patients every 2 weeks at six dose levels: 0.01, 0.1, 0.3, 1.5, 3 and 10 mg/kg. Of the roughly 51 dose-escalation patients, hepatocellular carcinoma was present in about 20, melanoma in approximately 15, renal cell carcinoma in 9 and head and neck cancer in 9. A male proportion of around 83% and a mean age of approximately 61 years, ranging from roughly 23 to 79, were recorded for the dose-escalation cohort. Prior anti-PD-1, anti-PD-L1 or anti-CTLA-4 therapy was permitted, and checkpoint inhibitors had been received by around 40% of dose-escalation patients. Three dose-escalation patients achieved partial responses, one with hepatocellular carcinoma and two with cutaneous melanoma. Peripheral TCRbeta sequencing was intended to test whether TCR sequence diversity was altered and clonal T-cell expansion was caused by ivuxolimab. The paper covers the monotherapy dose-escalation part of the phase I ivuxolimab trial, which included N of about 50 patients.

V sheds 6 bases and J sheds 5 bases, leaving 14 bases between their ends. The CDR3 starts with the cysteine, ends with the phenylalanine, and has 14 residues. Here the CDR3 DNA is all that survives: 42 bases in frame from base 1. CDR1 and CDR2 are drawn from the germline V gene (reference sequence): LNHDA, SQIVND. Paper-wide results and their limitations: Clonal expansion of both CD4+ and CD8+ blood T cells was observed from baseline to week 6 at doses 0.1 to 3.0 mg/kg. Partial responders in the 0.1-3.0 mg/kg groups had among the lowest normalized peripheral clonal expansion, especially among CD8+ T cells. Low levels of normalized T-cell clonal expansion were also shown by some nonresponding patients. The antigen specificity of the peripheral T cells that underwent clonal expansion was not determined. After ivuxolimab, expanded clones were on average more numerous among CD8+ T cells than among CD4+ T cells.

Patients with a history of autoimmune disease or receiving systemic immunosuppression were excluded from the trial. Peripheral blood for TCR sequencing was collected from all dose cohorts at baseline, on cycle 4 day 1, and on cycle 7 day 1. The samples were taken from a phase I, first-in-human, multicenter, open-label dose-escalation trial of ivuxolimab. Adults with locally advanced or metastatic melanoma, renal cell carcinoma, hepatocellular carcinoma or head and neck squamous cell carcinoma were enrolled in the trial. CD4+ and CD8+ T cells were sorted separately from peripheral blood before TCR sequencing.

The chain couples TRBV19 to TRBJ1-3; the D gene lacks a confident call. The TCR sequence derives from an adult with an advanced solid tumor such as melanoma, head and neck, liver or kidney cancer. Sequencing used CD4+ or CD8+ T cells sorted from blood, obtained in a trial of the OX40 agonist ivuxolimab. In nucleotides, the sequence is TGTGCCAGTAGGGCCGCGGTGTCGAGAAACACCATATATTTT. Its protein reads: CASRAAVSRNTIYF. Here the CDR3 is joined to the reference TRBV19 and TRBJ1-3 genes, and the full variable domain is: DGGITQSPKYLFRKEGQNVTLSCEQNLNHDAMYWYRQDPGQGLRLIYYSQIVNDFQKGDIAEGYSVSREKKESFPLTVTSAQKNPTAFYLCASRAAVSRNTIYFGEGSWLTVV.